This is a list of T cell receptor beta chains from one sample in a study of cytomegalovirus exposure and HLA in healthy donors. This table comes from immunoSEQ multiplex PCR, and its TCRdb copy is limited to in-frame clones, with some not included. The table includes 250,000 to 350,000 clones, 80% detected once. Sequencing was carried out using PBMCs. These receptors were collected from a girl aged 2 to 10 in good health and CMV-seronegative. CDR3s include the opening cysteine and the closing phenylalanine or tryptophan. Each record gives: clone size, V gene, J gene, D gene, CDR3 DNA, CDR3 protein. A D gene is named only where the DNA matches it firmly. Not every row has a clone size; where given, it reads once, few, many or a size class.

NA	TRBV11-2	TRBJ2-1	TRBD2	TGTGCCAGCAGCTTAGGGGGACTACGGGTTGAGCAGTTCTTC	CASSLGGLRVEQFF
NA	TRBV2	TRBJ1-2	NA	TGTGCCAGCAGTGAATGGCCACAGGGCGTCTATGGCTACACCTTC	CASSEWPQGVYGYTF
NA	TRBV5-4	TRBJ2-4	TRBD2	TGTGCCAGCAGCTTGATTGGCGGGAGGGGGAAAAACATTCAGTACTTC	CASSLIGGRGKNIQYF
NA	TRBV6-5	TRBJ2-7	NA	TGTGCCAGCAGGGAGAGAGTCAGTTGGGCCTACGAGCAGTACTTC	CASRERVSWAYEQYF
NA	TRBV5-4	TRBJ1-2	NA	TGTGCCAGCAGCTTGGGGGCATCCAGGTTCAACTATGGCTACACCTTC	CASSLGASRFNYGYTF
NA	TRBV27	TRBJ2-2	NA	TGTGCCAGCATGGGTTTGGGCGCCGGCGGGGAGCTGTTTTTT	CASMGLGAGGELFF
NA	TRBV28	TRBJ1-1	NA	TGTGCCAGCAGTTCCGAGTATACTGAAGCTTTCTTT	CASSSEYTEAFF
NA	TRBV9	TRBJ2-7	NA	TGTGCCAGCAGCCCTCCGGACATGGGTTTCTACGAGCAGTACTTC	CASSPPDMGFYEQYF
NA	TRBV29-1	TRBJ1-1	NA	TGCAGCGCAACAGAGAACACTGAAGCTTTCTTT	CSATENTEAFF
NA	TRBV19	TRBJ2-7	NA	TGTGCCAGTAGTATCAGGAAACAGGGCGGACGCGAGCAGTACTTC	CASSIRKQGGREQYF
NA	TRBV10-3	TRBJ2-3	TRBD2	TGTGCCATCAGTGACCCTAGCGGGGGGGCCTGTACGCAGTATTTT	CAISDPSGGACTQYF
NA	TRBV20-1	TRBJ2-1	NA	TGCAGTGCTAGACAATACAATGAGCAGTTCTTC	CSARQYNEQFF
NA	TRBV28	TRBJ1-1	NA	TGTGCCAGCAGTTACCCCTCGAGAAACACTGAAGCTTTCTTT	CASSYPSRNTEAFF
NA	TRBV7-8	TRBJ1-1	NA	TGTGCCACCCATGGGAGTAACGGGGGAATGAACACTGAAGCTTTCTTT	CATHGSNGGMNTEAFF
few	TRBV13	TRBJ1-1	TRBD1	TGTGCCAGCAGCTTCCCTAGAGGACAGGTGGGGACTGAAGCTTTCTTT	CASSFPRGQVGTEAFF
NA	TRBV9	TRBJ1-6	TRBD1	TGTGCCAGCAGCGTAGGTCCAGGGGGACAGGGGAATACGGCACCCCTCCACTTT	CASSVGPGGQGNTAPLHF
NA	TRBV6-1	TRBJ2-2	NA	TGTGCCAGCAGTGAAGATCCATATTTTAGTTTCACCGGGGAGCTGTTTTTT	CASSEDPYFSFTGELFF
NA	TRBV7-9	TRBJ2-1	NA	TGTGCCAGCAGCTTAGCGCGGGCGGAGCAGTTCTTC	CASSLARAEQFF
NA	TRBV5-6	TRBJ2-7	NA	TGTGCCAGCAGTCCTTACCTGACAGGACCCTACGAGCAGTACTTC	CASSPYLTGPYEQYF
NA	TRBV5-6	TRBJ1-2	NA	TGTGCCAGCAGCTCAGGGGTTTATGATGGCTACACCTTC	CASSSGVYDGYTF
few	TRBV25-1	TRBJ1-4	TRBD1	TGTGCCAGCAGTGAATATGGGCAGGGGGAGATGAGGGAAAAACTGTTTTTT	CASSEYGQGEMREKLFF
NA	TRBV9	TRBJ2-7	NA	TGTGCCAGCAGCGCTGGCGGAGGAATCGACGAGCAGTACTTC	CASSAGGGIDEQYF
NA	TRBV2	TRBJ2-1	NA	TGTGCCAGCAGTGAGTGGGTCAGGAACAATGAGCAGTTCTTC	CASSEWVRNNEQFF
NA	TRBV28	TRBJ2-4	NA	TGTGCCAGCAGTCCGGGGTCACTCTTGCCCAAAAACATTCAGTACTTC	CASSPGSLLPKNIQYF
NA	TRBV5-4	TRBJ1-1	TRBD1	TGTGCCAGCATCGTCGGGGGACAGGGGGCGATTACTGAAGCTTTCTTT	CASIVGGQGAITEAFF
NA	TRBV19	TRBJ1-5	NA	TGTGCCAGTAGTATTCAGGCGTATAGCAATCAGCCCCAGCATTTT	CASSIQAYSNQPQHF
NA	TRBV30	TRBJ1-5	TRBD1	TGTGCCTGGAGTAGAGGGACAGAATATCAGCCCCAGCATTTT	CAWSRGTEYQPQHF
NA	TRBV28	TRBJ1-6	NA	TGTGCCAGCAGTTTCGGTGGCTATAATTCACCCCTCCACTTT	CASSFGGYNSPLHF
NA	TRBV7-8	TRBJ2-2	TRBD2	TGTGCCAGCAGCTCTACCCGACTAGCGGGGGGGACGAACACCGGGGAGCTGTTTTTT	CASSSTRLAGGTNTGELFF
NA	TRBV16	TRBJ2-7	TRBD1	TGTGCCAGCAGCCAATATGACAGGGGGGCGACCTACGAGCAGTACTTC	CASSQYDRGATYEQYF
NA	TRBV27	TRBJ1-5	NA	TGTGCCAGCCAAATCGTACAGGGCCGAGAGCCCCAGCATTTT	CASQIVQGREPQHF
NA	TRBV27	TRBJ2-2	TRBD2	TGTGCCAGCAGTCCTGGGACTAGCGGCAACGCGAACACCGGGGAGCTGTTTTTT	CASSPGTSGNANTGELFF
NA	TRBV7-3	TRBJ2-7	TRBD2	TGTGCCAGCAGCGCATCCCCGGGACTAACCTACGAGCAGTACTTC	CASSASPGLTYEQYF
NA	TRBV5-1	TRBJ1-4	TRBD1	TGCGCCAGCAGCACCCAACGTGAGACAGGGAATGAAAAACTGTTTTTT	CASSTQRETGNEKLFF
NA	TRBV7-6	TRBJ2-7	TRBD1	TGTGCCAGCAGCCCGCTGACAGGGGGCTACGAGCAGTACTTC	CASSPLTGGYEQYF
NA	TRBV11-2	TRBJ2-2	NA	TGTGCCAGCAGCTTACTCAGGGGCAACACCGGGGAGCTGTTTTTT	CASSLLRGNTGELFF
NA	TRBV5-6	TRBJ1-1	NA	TGTGCCAGCAGCGATGGGGGGTTGAACACTGAAGCTTTCTTT	CASSDGGLNTEAFF
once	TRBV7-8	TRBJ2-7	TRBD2	TGTGCCAGCAGCTTAGGGTTGGGGGGGGCCTACGAGCAGTACTTC	CASSLGLGGAYEQYF
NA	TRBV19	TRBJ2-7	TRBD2	TGTGCCAGTAGTTTCGGGACTAGCGGGGAGGACCAGCAGTACTTC	CASSFGTSGEDQQYF